This TCR beta chain was profiled in a study of vaccination and CD4 T cells after COVID-19. As for the study in general: The authors used overlapping spike peptides from SARS-CoV-2, HCoV-NL63, HCoV-OC43 and HCoV-229E to stimulate cells. Control cultures were supplied with a CEFX pool, an HIV-1 Nef pool, or no peptide at all. Findings of the study overall: Within the convalescent patients, spike mono-reactivity was found in 304 of 307 vaccine-specific clones.

Stated treatment: approximately 11-day PBMC culture with coronavirus spike peptide pools or control peptides (ViraFEST assay). An unexposed donor provided the CD4+ T cells, which were collected before the COVID-19 pandemic (2011-2018). Culture of two million PBMCs per well took place with around 10 IU/ml IL-2 and approximately 11 ug/ml peptide pools. This clonotype was seen a handful of times. Its antigen is unidentified. Cultured CD4+ T cell DNA was sequenced using the Oncomine TCR Beta short-read assay. The source of extracted genomic DNA was cultured CD4+ T cells. TCRdb ran MiXCR on the PCR reads and lists one entry per CDR3 protein. Of 9,000 to 9,500 distinct CDR3 sequences in the sample, 31% are singletons; the top ten hold around 23%. Germline V lookup: CDR1 SNHLY, CDR2 FYNNEI. The CDR3 is 14 residues long. The V end lost 6 bases, the J end lost 1 base, and 10 bases lay between the germline ends.

The sequenced sample was CD4+ T cells from blood, cultured in vitro. V is TRBV2 and J is TRBJ1-5; unclear D gene. The sequence was obtained from a human donor in good health. In nucleotides, the CDR3 is TGTGCCAGCAGAGATGGATTGAGCAATCAGCCCCAGCATTTT. It encodes CASRDGLSNQPQHF.